The next 28 T cell receptor beta chains were all read from a single sample in a study of CD4 T cells in relation to SARS-CoV-2 and coronaviruses. These TCRs' antigens remain unknown. The table came from immunoSEQ multiplex PCR; TCRdb's copy has only in-frame clones and leaves some out. Of 28,000 or so clones in the sample, more than 60% were seen once. The unexposed donors gave CD4+ T cells in about 2010-2019, prior to COVID-19. CD4+ T cells were isolated from the cells after more than nine days of culture. The sample taken for sequencing was CD4+ T cells from PBMCs, cultured in vitro. All receptors derive from a human donor in good health.

The chain recombines TRBV11-2 with TRBJ2-7, with 11 bases matching TRBD1. Germline CDR1 reads SGHAT; CDR2 reads FQNNGV. J lost 4 bases, V lost 0 bases, and 8 bases had no gene match. The CDR3 extends over 17 amino acids. CDR3 region: CASSLDPGDRGVYEQYF. CDR3 DNA sequence: TGTGCCAGCAGCTTAGATCCGGGGGACAGGGGGGTGTACGAGCAGTACTTC.

This rearrangement joins TRBV5-1 to TRBJ2-3; D unresolved. This CDR3 region has 13 residues. In germline, CDR1 is SGHRS, CDR2 YFSETQ. Trimming took 5 bases from V and 5 from J, leaving 12 bases between them. The CDR3 DNA is TGCGCCAGCAGGACCGGAGCAGGAGATACGCAGTATTTT. As protein: CASRTGAGDTQYF.

The chain employs TRBV7-6 and TRBJ2-7; TRBD2 aligns across 9 bases. Germline values: CDR1 SGHVS, CDR2 FNYEAQ. The ends lost 5 bases at V and 3 bases at J; junction bases unmatched: 14. The CDR3 has 17 residues. The CDR3 bases are TGTGCCAGCAGCGGCCTTCTCGGCGGGAGGGCCTACTACGAGCAGTACTTC. It codes for CASSGLLGGRAYYEQYF.

The chain joins TRBV19 to TRBJ2-5; 9 nucleotides agree with TRBD1. Germline V gives CDR1 LNHDA, CDR2 SQIVND (reference sequence). V gave up 3 bases and J gave up 5 bases; unmatched junction bases: 7. This CDR3 comprises 15 residues. DNA for the CDR3: TGTGCCAGTAGTATGGGACAGGGCCACCGGGAGACCCAGTACTTC. This gives the protein CASSMGQGHRETQYF.

The gene calls are TRBV5-6 and TRBJ1-4, with TRBD1 matching over 7 bases. The germline CDR1 and CDR2 sequences are SGHDT and YYEEEE. V trimming: 5 bases; J trimming: 2 bases; junction bases outside the gene matches: 6. The CDR3 extends over 15 amino acids. CDR3 in amino acids: CASSRDRGTNEKLFF. The CDR3 nucleotides read TGTGCCAGCAGTCGGGACAGAGGCACTAATGAAAAACTGTTTTTT.

The chain recombines TRBV18 with TRBJ2-7; 10 nucleotides line up with TRBD1. V lost 2 bases and J lost 4; bases outside the gene matches: 2. The germline V gene has CDR1 KGHSH and CDR2 LQKENI. There are 14 residues in the CDR3. In DNA, the CDR3 is TGTGCCAGCTCACCAGGGACAGGGGTTTACGAGCAGTACTTC. Residues: CASSPGTGVYEQYF.

This chain connects TRBV5-4 to TRBJ1-5; D not certain. Trimming pared 2 bases from V and 1 base from J, leaving 4 bases between. CDR3 length: 13 amino acids. Germline assignment: CDR1 SGHNT and CDR2 YYREEE (reference sequence). DNA of the CDR3: TGTGCCAGCAGCTTAGGCAGCAATCAGCCCCAGCATTTT. Amino acids: CASSLGSNQPQHF.

The genes are TRBV7-6 and TRBJ2-7, with 8 bases fitting TRBD1. Germline CDR1 is SGHVS and CDR2 is FNYEAQ. With V trimmed by 2 bases and J by 2 bases, 2 bases remained unmatched. The CDR3 extends over 14 amino acids. CDR3 in DNA: TGTGCCAGCAGCTTACAGGGGGCCACCTACGAGCAGTACTTC. Amino acid sequence: CASSLQGATYEQYF.

CDR3 loop: CASSGTDYNSPLHF. CDR3 nucleotides: TGTGCCAGCAGCGGGACAGACTATAATTCACCCCTCCACTTT. The V and J genes are TRBV7-2 and TRBJ1-6, with 7 bases aligning to TRBD1. Trimming at V came to 5 bases and at J to 3 bases, leaving 1 base not matched to a gene. CDR1 is SGHTA and CDR2 is FQGNSA in the germline V gene. The CDR3 loop spans 14 amino acids.

This rearrangement joins TRBV3-1 (or the pseudogene TRBV3-2) to TRBJ1-2; unclear D gene. The CDR3 has 18 amino acids. CDR1 LGHDT and CDR2 YNNKEL come from the germline V gene (reference sequence). Trimming cost V 4 bases and J 2 bases, with 23 bases left between them. The CDR3 bases are TGTGCCAGCAGCCCTTACACTCATACGGGGTATAGCAACTATGGCTACACCTTC. Protein sequence: CASSPYTHTGYSNYGYTF.

V usage is TRBV19 and J usage is TRBJ1-1; perhaps TRBD1 as D (5 bases). V lost 3 bases, J lost 4 bases, and 12 bases lay in between. The germline V gene encodes CDR1 LNHDA and CDR2 SQIVND (reference sequence). This CDR3 has 14 amino acids. CDR3 region: CASSIRGLGTEAFF. The CDR3 DNA reads TGTGCCAGTAGTATTCGGGGGTTGGGCACTGAAGCTTTCTTT.

This clone was seen a handful of times. The chain is built from TRBV7-2 and TRBJ1-5, with D possibly matching TRBD1 (6 bases). The V end was cut by 5 bases, the J end by 4 bases, with 9 bases between. The V gene's germline CDR1 is SGHTA and CDR2 FQGNSA. This CDR3 spans 13 amino acids. CDR3 in amino acids: CASSPGQNQPQHF. DNA of the CDR3: TGTGCCAGCAGCCCAGGACAGAATCAGCCCCAGCATTTT.

This chain links TRBV7-2 with TRBJ2-1; the D is unclear. The germline V and J ends were trimmed by 4 bases and 7 bases, with 8 bases remaining between them. This CDR3 has 12 residues. The V gene's germline CDR1 is SGHTA and CDR2 FQGNSA. The CDR3 coding sequence is TGTGCCAGCAGCTCATGGCTTAATGAGCAGTTCTTC. It codes for CASSSWLNEQFF.

The chain joins TRBV6-2 or TRBV6-3 to TRBJ2-4; no firm D call. Trimming took 2 bases from V and 9 from J, leaving 11 bases between them. The CDR3 totals 13 residues. Germline values: CDR1 MNHEY, CDR2 SVGEGT. The CDR3 sequence is CASSYELMGIQYF. CDR3 coding DNA: TGTGCCAGCAGTTACGAACTTATGGGCATTCAGTACTTC.

The rearrangement joins TRBV4-3 to TRBJ1-6; D is possibly TRBD1 (6 bases). The V and J ends lost 1 base and 8 bases respectively, with 18 bases between them. The CDR3 totals 17 residues. Per germline, CDR1 LGHNA and CDR2 YSLEER. The CDR3 loop is CASSQGYGPGGHSPLHF. CDR3 bases: TGCGCCAGCAGCCAAGGCTATGGCCCGGGGGGCCATTCACCCCTCCACTTT.

This chain connects TRBV6-6 to TRBJ2-4; 14 bases agree with TRBD2. J lost 1 base, V lost 5 bases, and 7 bases had no gene match. Germline loops: CDR1 MNHNY, CDR2 SVGAGI (reference sequence). This CDR3 is 18 amino acids long. The CDR3 loop is CASSPGLAGGTAKNIQYF. CDR3 DNA: TGTGCCAGCAGTCCCGGACTAGCGGGAGGAACGGCCAAAAACATTCAGTACTTC.

This chain uses TRBV7-3 with TRBJ2-2, with 9 bases that match TRBD1. The CDR3 length is 16 residues. The V gene end was trimmed by 5 bases and the J gene end by 2 bases; junction bases not matched to a gene: 6. Germline assignment: CDR1 SGHTA and CDR2 FQGTGA. This CDR3 is CASSPRQGVNTGELFF. Here the CDR3 DNA reads TGTGCCAGCAGCCCTCGACAGGGGGTAAACACCGGGGAGCTGTTTTTT.

The V call is TRBV6-5, the J call TRBJ2-5; 7 positions agree with TRBD2. This CDR3 contains 15 residues. J gave up 6 bases and V 7 bases, and 14 bases lay outside the gene matches. Per the germline V gene, CDR1 is MNHEY and CDR2 is SVGAGI. CDR3 sequence reads: CASNLSWEGMKTQYF. In DNA, the CDR3 is TGTGCCAGCAACCTTAGCTGGGAGGGGATGAAGACCCAGTACTTC.

The gene calls are TRBV5-1 and TRBJ2-2; D remains ambiguous. V was pared by 4 bases and J by 1 base, with 8 bases between. Germline V gene lookup returns CDR1 SGHRS and CDR2 YFSETQ. There are 14 residues in the CDR3. The CDR3 nucleotides read TGCGCCAGCAGCCCCGACGGGAACACCGGGGAGCTGTTTTTT. This encodes CASSPDGNTGELFF.

This rearrangement joins TRBV7-2 to TRBJ2-7; D possibly corresponds to TRBD1 (5 bases). CDR1 SGHTA and CDR2 FQGNSA come from the germline V gene. The CDR3 length is 13 residues. Trimming shortened V by 5 bases and J by 4 bases, and 12 bases separated the two germline ends. The CDR3, as DNA: TGTGCCAGCAGCCCACCAGGGTTTTACGAGCAGTACTTC. It is translated as CASSPPGFYEQYF.

This sequence joins TRBV2 and TRBJ2-5, with 8 bases identical to TRBD1. Trimming at V came to 6 bases and at J to 4 bases, leaving 7 bases not matched to a gene. This CDR3 is built from 14 residues. Germline CDR1 and CDR2: SNHLY and FYNNEI. CDR3 sequence: CASSRQGLRETQYF. DNA of the CDR3: TGTGCCAGCAGCAGACAGGGGCTTAGAGAGACCCAGTACTTC.

The CDR3 is CASSQMVGGETQYF. CDR3 nucleotides: TGCGCCAGCAGCCAAATGGTTGGGGGCGAGACCCAGTACTTC. This chain uses TRBV4-3 with TRBJ2-5; TRBD1 might be the D (6 bases). The length of the CDR3 is 14 residues. Trimming took 2 bases from V and 5 from J, leaving 12 bases between them. CDR1 and CDR2 (germline): LGHNA, YSLEER.

The chain has TRBV7-9 and TRBJ1-2; possibly TRBD1 for D (5 bases). The CDR3 spans 14 residues. Trimming stripped 2 bases from V and 4 bases from J, with 11 bases between. The germline CDR1 and CDR2 sequences are SEHNR and FQNEAQ (reference sequence). CDR3 sequence (DNA): TGTGCCAGCAGCTTAAGGGGATTCCCCTATGGCTACACCTTC. It encodes CASSLRGFPYGYTF.

The J gene is TRBJ1-1, the V gene TRBV7-9, with D perhaps matching TRBD1 (6 bases). This CDR3 has 13 residues. Trimming cost V 7 bases and J 1 base, with 10 bases left between them. Germline CDR1 SEHNR, CDR2 FQNEAQ (reference sequence). The CDR3 spells CASIWGQNTEAFF. The CDR3 nucleotides read TGTGCCAGCATTTGGGGGCAGAACACTGAAGCTTTCTTT.

The chain links TRBV4-2 to TRBJ1-5; possibly TRBD1 for D (6 bases). Per the germline V gene, CDR1 is LGHNA and CDR2 is YNFKEQ. The CDR3 is 16 residues long. Trimming stripped 0 bases from V and 7 bases from J, with 16 bases between. The CDR3 spells CASSQDHGGAGQPQHF. The CDR3 DNA sequence: TGTGCCAGCAGCCAAGATCATGGGGGGGCAGGGCAGCCCCAGCATTTT.

The chain recombines TRBV19 with TRBJ1-4, with D maybe TRBD1 (5 bases). Germline V gives CDR1 LNHDA, CDR2 SQIVND (reference sequence). This CDR3 region has 15 residues. The V end lost 10 bases, the J end lost 0 bases, and 15 bases lay between the germline ends. CDR3 loop: CATSGISTTNEKLFF. The CDR3 DNA is TGTGCCACGTCAGGGATTTCTACAACTAATGAAAAACTGTTTTTT.

This clone has just one count. The V and J genes are TRBV11-2 and TRBJ1-1; D call uncertain. This CDR3 region has 14 residues. Trimming removed 1 base at V and 1 base at J, with 7 bases between. Germline V gene lookup returns CDR1 SGHAT and CDR2 FQNNGV. The CDR3, as DNA: TGTGCCAGCAGCTTAGTTGGGCCGAACACTGAAGCTTTCTTT. Amino acids: CASSLVGPNTEAFF.

By proportion, this clone is large. The chain recombines TRBV19 with TRBJ2-1; 7 bases are shared with TRBD1. V lost 5 bases to trimming and J lost 7 bases; unmatched junction nucleotides: 5. CDR1 is LNHDA and CDR2 is SQIVND in the germline V gene (reference sequence). This CDR3 spans 13 amino acids. The CDR3 loop is CASSHHRGNEQFF. The DNA of the CDR3 is TGTGCCAGTAGTCACCACAGGGGAAATGAGCAGTTCTTC.